This T cell receptor beta chain was obtained from a study of shared T cell receptors in the human thymus. The assay was immunoSEQ multiplex PCR, and TCRdb's table has in-frame clones only and misses some. The repertoire holds approximately 580,000 clones, approximately 80% seen once, with 0.01% to 0.015% in the top ten. The same data also contributed to another study, on human thymus T cells. That paper states: Infants, healthy and Finnish, who were having corrective surgery for congenital heart defects served as donors. Thymus tissue for the work was resected from patients undergoing corrective heart surgery. An apparent bias in V and J gene usage was seen in thymic and blood repertoires. Thymic TCR repertoires of unrelated people reportedly overlapped highly.

This TCR was sampled from a boy younger than two with a congenital heart defect. Source material: thymocytes.

The CDR3: CASSEIGTAGNTIYF. DNA of the CDR3: TGTGCCAGCTCCGAAATCGGGACAGCTGGAAACACCATATATTTT. V and J are TRBV11-2 and TRBJ1-3; 7 positions agree with TRBD1. The CDR3 sequence is 15 residues long. The V segment lost 8 bases and the J segment 2 bases; nucleotides outside the gene matches: 9. Germline CDR1 SGHAT, CDR2 FQNNGV.